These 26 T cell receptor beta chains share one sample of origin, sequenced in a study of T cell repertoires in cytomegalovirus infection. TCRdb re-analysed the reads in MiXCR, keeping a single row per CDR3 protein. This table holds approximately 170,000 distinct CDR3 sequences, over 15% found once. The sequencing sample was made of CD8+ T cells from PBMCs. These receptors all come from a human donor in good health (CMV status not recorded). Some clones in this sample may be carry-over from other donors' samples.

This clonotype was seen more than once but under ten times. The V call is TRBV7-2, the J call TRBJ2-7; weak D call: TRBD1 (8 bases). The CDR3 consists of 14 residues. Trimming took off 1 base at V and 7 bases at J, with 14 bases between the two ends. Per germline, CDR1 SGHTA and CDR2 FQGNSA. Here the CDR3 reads CASSLGDRGGEQYF. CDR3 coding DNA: TGTGCCAGCAGCTTAGGCGACAGGGGAGGGGAGCAGTACTTC.

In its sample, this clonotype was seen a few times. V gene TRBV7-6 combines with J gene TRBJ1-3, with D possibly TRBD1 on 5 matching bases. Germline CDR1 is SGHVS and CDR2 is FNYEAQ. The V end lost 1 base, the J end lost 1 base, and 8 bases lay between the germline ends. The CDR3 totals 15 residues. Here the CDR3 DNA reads TGTGCCAGCAGCTTAGAGACAGCGTCTGGAAACACCATATATTTT. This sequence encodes CASSLETASGNTIYF.

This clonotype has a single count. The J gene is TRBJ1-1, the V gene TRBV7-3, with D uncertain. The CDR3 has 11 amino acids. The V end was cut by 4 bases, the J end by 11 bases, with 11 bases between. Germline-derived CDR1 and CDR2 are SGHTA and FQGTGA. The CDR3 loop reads CASSSGLRAFF. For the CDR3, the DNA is TGTGCCAGCAGCTCGGGCCTCCGGGCTTTCTTT. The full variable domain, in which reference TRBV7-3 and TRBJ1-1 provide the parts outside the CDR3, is GAGVSQTPSNKVTEKGKYVELRCDPISGHTALYWYRQSLGQGPEFLIYFQGTGAADDSGLPNDRFFAVRPEGSVSTLKIQRTERGDSAVYLCASSSGLRAFFGQGTRLTVV.

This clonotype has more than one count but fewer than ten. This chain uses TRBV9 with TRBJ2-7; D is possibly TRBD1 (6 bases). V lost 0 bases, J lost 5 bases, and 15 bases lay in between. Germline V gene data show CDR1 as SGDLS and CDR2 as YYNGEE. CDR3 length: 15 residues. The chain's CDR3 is CASSVGAGEDDEQYF. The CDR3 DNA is TGTGCCAGCAGCGTAGGGGCAGGGGAAGATGACGAGCAGTACTTC.

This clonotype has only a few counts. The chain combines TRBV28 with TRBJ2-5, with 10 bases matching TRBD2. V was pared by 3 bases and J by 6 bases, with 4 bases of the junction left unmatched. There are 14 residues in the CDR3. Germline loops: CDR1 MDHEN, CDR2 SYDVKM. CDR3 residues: CASSLGLARQTQYF. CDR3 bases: TGTGCCAGCAGTTTGGGACTAGCGAGACAGACCCAGTACTTC.

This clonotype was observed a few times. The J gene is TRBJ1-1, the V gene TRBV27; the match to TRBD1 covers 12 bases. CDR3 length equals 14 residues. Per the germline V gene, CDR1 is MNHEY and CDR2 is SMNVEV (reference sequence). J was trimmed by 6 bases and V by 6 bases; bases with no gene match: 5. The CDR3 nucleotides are TGTGCCAGCAGCTGGGACAGGGGGCGGTCTGAAGCTTTCTTT. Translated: CASSWDRGRSEAFF.

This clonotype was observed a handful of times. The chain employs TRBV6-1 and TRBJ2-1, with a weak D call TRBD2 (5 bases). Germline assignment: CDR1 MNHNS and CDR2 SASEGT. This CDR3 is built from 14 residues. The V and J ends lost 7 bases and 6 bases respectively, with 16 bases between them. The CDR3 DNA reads TGTGCCAGCACCCCGTGGGAGTCTAGCAATGAGCAGTTCTTC. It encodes CASTPWESSNEQFF.

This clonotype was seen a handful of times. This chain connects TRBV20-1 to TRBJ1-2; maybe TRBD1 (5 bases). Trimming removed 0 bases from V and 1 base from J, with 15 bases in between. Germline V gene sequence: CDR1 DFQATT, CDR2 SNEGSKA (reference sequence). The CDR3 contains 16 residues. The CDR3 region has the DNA TGCAGTGCTAGAGAGGTCGGGACGGAGTTTAACTATGGCTACACCTTC. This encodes CSAREVGTEFNYGYTF.

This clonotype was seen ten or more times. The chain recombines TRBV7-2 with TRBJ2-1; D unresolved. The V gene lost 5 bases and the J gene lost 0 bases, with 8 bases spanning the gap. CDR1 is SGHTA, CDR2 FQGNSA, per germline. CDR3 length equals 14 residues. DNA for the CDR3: TGTGCCAGCAGCCTCCTTAGCTCCTACAATGAGCAGTTCTTC. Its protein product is CASSLLSSYNEQFF.

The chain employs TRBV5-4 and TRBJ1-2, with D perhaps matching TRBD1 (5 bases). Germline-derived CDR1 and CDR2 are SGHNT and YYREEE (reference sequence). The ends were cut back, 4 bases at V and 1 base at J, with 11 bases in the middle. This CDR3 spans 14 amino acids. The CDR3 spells CASSPPQGNYGYTF. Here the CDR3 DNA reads TGTGCCAGCAGCCCCCCTCAGGGTAACTATGGCTACACCTTC. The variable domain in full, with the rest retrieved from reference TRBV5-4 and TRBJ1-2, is ETGVTQSPTHLIKTRGQQVTLRCSSQSGHNTVSWYQQALGQGPQFIFQYYREEENGRGNFPPRFSGLQFPNYSSELNVNALELDDSALYLCASSPPQGNYGYTFGSGTRLTVV.

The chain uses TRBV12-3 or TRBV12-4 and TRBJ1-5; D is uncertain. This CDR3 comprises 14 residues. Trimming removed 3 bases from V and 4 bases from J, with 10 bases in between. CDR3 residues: CASSLGYPNQPQHF. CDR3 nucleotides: TGTGCCAGCAGTTTGGGATACCCAAATCAGCCCCAGCATTTT.

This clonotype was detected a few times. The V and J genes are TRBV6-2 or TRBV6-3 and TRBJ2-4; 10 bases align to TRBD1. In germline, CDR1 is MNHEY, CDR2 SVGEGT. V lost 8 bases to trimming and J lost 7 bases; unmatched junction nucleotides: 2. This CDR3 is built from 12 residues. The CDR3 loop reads CASRDRGNIQYF. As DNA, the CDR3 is TGTGCCAGCCGGGACAGGGGTAACATTCAGTACTTC.

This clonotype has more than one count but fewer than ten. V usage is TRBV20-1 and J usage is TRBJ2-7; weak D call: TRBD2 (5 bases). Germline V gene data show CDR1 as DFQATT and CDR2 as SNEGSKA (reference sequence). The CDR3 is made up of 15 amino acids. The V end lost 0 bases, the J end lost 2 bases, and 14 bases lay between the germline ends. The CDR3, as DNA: TGCAGTGCTAGAGATAGCGAGGCGGTCACCTACGAGCAGTACTTC. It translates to CSARDSEAVTYEQYF.

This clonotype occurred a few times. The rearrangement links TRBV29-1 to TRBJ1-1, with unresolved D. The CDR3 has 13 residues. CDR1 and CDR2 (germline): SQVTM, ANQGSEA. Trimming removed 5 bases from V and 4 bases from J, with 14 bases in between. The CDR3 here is CSVPPPEGTEAFF. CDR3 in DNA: TGCAGCGTTCCTCCTCCGGAGGGCACTGAAGCTTTCTTT.

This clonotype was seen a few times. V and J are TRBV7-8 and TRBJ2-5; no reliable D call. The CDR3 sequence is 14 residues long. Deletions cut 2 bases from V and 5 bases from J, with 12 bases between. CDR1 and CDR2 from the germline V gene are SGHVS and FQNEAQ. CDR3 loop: CASSLPAARETQYF. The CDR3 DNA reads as TGTGCCAGCAGCTTACCGGCTGCCAGGGAGACCCAGTACTTC. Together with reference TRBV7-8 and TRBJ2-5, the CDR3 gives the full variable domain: GAGVSQSPRYKVAKRGQDVALRCDPISGHVSLFWYQQALGQGPEFLTYFQNEAQLDKSGLPSDRFFAERPEGSVSTLKIQRTQQEDSAVYLCASSLPAARETQYFGPGTRLLVL.

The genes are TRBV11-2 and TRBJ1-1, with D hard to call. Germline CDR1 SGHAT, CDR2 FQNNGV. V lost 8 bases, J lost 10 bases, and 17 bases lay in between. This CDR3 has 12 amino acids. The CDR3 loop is CASRGPNGGAFF. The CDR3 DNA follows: TGTGCCAGCCGCGGACCAAACGGCGGAGCTTTCTTT.

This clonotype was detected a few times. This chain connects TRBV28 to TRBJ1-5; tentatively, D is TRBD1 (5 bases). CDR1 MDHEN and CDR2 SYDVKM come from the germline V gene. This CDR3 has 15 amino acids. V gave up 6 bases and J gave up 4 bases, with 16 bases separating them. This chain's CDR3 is CASSLDRQRNQPQHF. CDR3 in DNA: TGTGCCAGCAGCTTAGACAGACAAAGGAATCAGCCCCAGCATTTT.

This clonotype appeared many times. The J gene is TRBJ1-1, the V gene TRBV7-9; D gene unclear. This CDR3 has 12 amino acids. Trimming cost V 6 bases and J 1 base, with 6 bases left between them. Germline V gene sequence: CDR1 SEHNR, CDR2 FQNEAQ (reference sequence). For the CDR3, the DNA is TGTGCCAGCAGGGTGGGGAACACTGAAGCTTTCTTT. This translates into CASRVGNTEAFF.

CDR3 nucleotide sequence: TGCGCCAGCCGGCCTCTGTGGAGCTCCTACGAGCAGTACTTC. Translation gives CASRPLWSSYEQYF. The chain uses TRBV4-1 and TRBJ2-7; D is unclear. CDR3 length: 14 amino acids. CDR1 MGHRA and CDR2 YSYEKL come from the germline V gene. Deletions cut 8 bases from V and 0 bases from J, with 14 bases between.

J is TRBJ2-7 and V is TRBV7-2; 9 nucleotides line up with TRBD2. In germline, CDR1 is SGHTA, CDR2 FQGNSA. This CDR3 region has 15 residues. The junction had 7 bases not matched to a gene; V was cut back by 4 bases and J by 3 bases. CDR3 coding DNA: TGTGCCAGCAGCTGGCAGCGGGAGGAAATCTACGAGCAGTACTTC. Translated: CASSWQREEIYEQYF.

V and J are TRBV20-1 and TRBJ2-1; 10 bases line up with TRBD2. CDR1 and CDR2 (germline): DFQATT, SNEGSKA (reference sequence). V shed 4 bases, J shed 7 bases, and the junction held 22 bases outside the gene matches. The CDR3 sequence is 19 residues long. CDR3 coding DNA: TGCAGTGCTACCACGGGGCAGGGGGCGATAGGGACTAGCGTAAATGAGCAGTTCTTC. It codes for CSATTGQGAIGTSVNEQFF.

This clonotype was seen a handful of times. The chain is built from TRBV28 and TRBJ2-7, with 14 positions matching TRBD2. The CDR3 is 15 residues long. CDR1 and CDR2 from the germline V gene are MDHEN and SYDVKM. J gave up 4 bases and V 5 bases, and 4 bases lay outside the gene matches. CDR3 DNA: TGTGCCAGCAGTGGGACTAGCGGGAGCTTTTACGAGCAGTACTTC. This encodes CASSGTSGSFYEQYF.

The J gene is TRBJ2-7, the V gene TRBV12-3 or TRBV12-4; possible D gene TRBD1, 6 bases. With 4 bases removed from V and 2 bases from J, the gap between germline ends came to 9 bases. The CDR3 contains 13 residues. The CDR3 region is CASSSDRPYEQYF. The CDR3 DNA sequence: TGTGCCAGCAGTTCCGACAGGCCCTACGAGCAGTACTTC.

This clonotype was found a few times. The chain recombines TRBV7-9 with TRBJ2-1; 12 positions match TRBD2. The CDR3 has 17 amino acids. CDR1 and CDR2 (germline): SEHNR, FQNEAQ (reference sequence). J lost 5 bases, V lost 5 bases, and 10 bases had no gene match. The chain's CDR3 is CASSPSPGLAGNNEQFF. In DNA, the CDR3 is TGTGCCAGCAGCCCATCCCCTGGACTAGCGGGGAACAATGAGCAGTTCTTC.

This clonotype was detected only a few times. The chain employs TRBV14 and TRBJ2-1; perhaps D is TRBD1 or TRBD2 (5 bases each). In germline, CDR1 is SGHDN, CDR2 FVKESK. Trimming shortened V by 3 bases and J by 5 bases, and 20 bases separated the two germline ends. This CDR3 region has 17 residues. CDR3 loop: CASSQQKGLAINNEQFF. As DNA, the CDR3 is TGTGCCAGCAGCCAGCAGAAGGGGCTAGCTATAAACAATGAGCAGTTCTTC.

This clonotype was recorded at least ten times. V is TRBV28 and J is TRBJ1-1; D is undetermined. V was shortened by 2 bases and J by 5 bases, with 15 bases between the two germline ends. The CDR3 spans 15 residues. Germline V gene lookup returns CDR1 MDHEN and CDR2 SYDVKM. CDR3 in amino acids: CASSLRILGRTEAFF. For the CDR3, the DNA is TGTGCCAGCAGTTTAAGGATACTAGGAAGAACTGAAGCTTTCTTT.